This T cell receptor (beta chain) was captured in a study of T-cell reconstitution after alpha-beta-depleted transplantation in children. Trimming shortened V by 3 bases and J by 3 bases, and 14 bases separated the two germline ends. The CDR3 covers 15 residues. The germline gives CDR1 MRHNA, CDR2 SNTAGT. This clonotype was counted at least ten times. This sample's TCRbeta library carried unique molecular identifier barcodes. Each CDR3 protein is one row after TCRdb ran MiXCR on the PCR reads. The table lists some 640,000 distinct CDR3 sequences, approximately 17% of them singletons, with 1.1% in the top ten.

V and J are TRBV6-4 and TRBJ2-5; TRBD2 might be the D (5 bases). The sequence derives from a human donor who donated a stem cell graft to a child with acute myeloid leukemia. Specimen: PBMCs from the stem cell graft donor, collected from the stem cell graft. The CDR3 coding sequence is TGTGCCAGCAGTGAACGGGGTTGTGGGGAAGAGACCCAGTACTTC. Amino acid sequence: CASSERGCGEETQYF.